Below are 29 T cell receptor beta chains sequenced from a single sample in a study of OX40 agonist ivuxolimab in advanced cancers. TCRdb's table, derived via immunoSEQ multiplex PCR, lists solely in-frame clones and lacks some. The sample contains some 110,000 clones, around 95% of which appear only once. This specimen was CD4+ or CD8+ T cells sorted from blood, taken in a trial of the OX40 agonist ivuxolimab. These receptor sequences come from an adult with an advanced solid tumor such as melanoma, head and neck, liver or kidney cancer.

In DNA form, the CDR3 reads TGTGCCAGCAGCCGAGGGGGCGCGAGCTATGGCTACACCTTC. It yields the protein CASSRGGASYGYTF. V usage is TRBV7-9 and J usage is TRBJ1-2; 7 bases align to TRBD1. V was clipped by 5 bases and J by 4 bases; unmatched bases: 7. Germline values: CDR1 SEHNR, CDR2 FQNEAQ (reference sequence). This CDR3 has 14 residues.

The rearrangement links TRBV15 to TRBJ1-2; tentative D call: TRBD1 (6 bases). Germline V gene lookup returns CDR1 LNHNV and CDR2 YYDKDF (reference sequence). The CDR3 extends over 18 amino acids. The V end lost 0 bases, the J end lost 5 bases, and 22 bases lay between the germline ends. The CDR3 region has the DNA TGTGCCACCAGCAGAGATACGGCGTCGGGCAGGGGACGATATGGCTACACCTTC. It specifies CATSRDTASGRGRYGYTF.

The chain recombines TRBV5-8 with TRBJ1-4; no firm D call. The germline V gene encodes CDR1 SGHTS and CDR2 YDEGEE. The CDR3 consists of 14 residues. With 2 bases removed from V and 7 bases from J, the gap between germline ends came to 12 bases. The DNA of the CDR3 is TGTGCCAGCAGCTTATTACGGAGAACTGAAAAACTGTTTTTT. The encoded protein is CASSLLRRTEKLFF.

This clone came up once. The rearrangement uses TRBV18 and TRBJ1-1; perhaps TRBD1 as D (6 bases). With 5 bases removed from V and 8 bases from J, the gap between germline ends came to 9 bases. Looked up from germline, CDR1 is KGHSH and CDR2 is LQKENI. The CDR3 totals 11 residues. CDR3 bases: TGTGCCAGCTCAAGGACAGAAGAAGCTTTCTTT. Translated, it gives CASSRTEEAFF.

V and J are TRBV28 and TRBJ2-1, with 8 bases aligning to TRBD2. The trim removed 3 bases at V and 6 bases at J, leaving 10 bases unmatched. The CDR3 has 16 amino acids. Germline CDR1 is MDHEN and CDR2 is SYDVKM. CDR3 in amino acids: CASSFSGRGSLNEQFF. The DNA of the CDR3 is TGTGCCAGCAGTTTCTCCGGGAGGGGGAGCCTCAATGAGCAGTTCTTC.

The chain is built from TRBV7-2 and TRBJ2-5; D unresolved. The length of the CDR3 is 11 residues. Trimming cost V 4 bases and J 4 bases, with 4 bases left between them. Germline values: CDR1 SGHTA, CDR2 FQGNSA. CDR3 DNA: TGTGCCAGCAGCTATCGAGAGACCCAGTACTTC. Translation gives CASSYRETQYF.

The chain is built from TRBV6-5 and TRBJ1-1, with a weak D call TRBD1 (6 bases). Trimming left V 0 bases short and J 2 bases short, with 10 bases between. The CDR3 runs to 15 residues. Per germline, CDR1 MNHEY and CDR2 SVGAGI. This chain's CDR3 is CASSYSGGLNTEAFF. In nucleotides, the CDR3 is TGTGCCAGCAGTTACTCTGGGGGGCTCAACACTGAAGCTTTCTTT.

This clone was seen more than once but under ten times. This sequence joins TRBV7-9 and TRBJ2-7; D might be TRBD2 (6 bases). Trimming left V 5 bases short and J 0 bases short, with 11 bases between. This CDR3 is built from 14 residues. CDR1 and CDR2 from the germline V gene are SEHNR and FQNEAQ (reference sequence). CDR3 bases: TGTGCCAGCAGCCCACCGGGACTCTCCTACGAGCAGTACTTC. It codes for CASSPPGLSYEQYF.

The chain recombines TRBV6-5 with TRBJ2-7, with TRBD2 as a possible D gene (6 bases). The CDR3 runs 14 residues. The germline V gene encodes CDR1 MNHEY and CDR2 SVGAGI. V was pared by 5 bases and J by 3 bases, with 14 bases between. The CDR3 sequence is CASSGREKLYEQYF. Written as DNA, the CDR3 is TGTGCCAGCAGTGGACGGGAGAAGCTCTACGAGCAGTACTTC.

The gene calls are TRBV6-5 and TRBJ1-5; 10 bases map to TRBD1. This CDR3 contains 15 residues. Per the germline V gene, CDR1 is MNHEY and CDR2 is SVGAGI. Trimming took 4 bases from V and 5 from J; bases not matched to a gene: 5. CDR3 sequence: CASSLGGQGYQPQHF. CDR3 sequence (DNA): TGTGCCAGCAGTTTGGGGGGACAGGGGTATCAGCCCCAGCATTTT.

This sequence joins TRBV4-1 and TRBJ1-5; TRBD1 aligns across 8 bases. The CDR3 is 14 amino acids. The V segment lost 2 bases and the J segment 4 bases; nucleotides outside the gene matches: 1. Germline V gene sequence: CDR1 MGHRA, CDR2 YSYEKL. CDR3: CASSQRTGNQPQHF. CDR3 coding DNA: TGCGCCAGCAGCCAAAGGACAGGGAATCAGCCCCAGCATTTT.

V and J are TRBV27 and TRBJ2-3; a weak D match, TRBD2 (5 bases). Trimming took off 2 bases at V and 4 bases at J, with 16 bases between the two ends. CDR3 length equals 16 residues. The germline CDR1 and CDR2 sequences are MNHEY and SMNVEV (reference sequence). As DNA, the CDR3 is TGTGCCAGCAGTTTACTTGTCCGAGGAGGCCCAGATACGCAGTATTTT. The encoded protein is CASSLLVRGGPDTQYF.

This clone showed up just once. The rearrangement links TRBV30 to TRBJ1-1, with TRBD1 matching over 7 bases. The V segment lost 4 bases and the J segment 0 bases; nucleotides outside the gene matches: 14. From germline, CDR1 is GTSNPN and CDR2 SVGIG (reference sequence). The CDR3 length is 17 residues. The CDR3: CAWTGKRRRGVNTEAFF. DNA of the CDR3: TGTGCCTGGACCGGCAAAAGACGCAGGGGGGTGAACACTGAAGCTTTCTTT.

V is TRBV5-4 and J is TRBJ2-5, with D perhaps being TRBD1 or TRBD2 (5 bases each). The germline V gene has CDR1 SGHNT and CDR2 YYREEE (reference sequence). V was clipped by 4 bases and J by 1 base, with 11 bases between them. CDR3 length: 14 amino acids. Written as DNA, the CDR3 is TGTGCCAGCAGCCGGCAGGGACCCCAAGAGACCCAGTACTTC. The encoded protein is CASSRQGPQETQYF. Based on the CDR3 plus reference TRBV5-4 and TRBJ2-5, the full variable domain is ETGVTQSPTHLIKTRGQQVTLRCSSQSGHNTVSWYQQALGQGPQFIFQYYREEENGRGNFPPRFSGLQFPNYSSELNVNALELDDSALYLCASSRQGPQETQYFGPGTRLLVL.

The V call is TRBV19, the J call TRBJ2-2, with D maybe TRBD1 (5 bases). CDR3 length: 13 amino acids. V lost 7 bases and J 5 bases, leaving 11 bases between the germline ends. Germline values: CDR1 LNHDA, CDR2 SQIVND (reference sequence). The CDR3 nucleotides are TGTGCCAGTACCAGGTCAGGGACCGGGGAGCTGTTTTTT. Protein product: CASTRSGTGELFF.

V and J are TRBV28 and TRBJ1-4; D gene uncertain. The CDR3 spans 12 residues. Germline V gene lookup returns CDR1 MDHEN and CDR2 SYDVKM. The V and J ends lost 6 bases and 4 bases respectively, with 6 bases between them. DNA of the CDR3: TGTGCCAGCAGGTCAAGTAATGAAAAACTGTTTTTT. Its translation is CASRSSNEKLFF.

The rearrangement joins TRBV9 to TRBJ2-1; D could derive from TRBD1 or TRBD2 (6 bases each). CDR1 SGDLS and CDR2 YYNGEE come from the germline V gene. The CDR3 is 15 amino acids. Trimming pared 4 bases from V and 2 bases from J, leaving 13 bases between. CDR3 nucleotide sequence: TGTGCCAGCAGCACTACGGGGGACACCTACAATGAGCAGTTCTTC. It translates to CASSTTGDTYNEQFF.

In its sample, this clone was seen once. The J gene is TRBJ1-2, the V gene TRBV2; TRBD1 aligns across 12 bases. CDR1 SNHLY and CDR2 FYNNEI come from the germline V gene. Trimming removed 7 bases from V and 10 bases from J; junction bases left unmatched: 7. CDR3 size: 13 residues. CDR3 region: CASINRDRGPYTF. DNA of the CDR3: TGTGCCAGCATTAACCGGGACAGGGGGCCCTACACCTTC.

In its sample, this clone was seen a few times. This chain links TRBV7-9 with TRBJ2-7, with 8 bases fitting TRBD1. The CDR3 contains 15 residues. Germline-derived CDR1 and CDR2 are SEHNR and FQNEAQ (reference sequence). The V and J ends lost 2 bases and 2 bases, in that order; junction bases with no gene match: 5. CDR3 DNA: TGTGCCAGCAGCTTAACGGGACAGGTGACCTACGAGCAGTACTTC. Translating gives CASSLTGQVTYEQYF.

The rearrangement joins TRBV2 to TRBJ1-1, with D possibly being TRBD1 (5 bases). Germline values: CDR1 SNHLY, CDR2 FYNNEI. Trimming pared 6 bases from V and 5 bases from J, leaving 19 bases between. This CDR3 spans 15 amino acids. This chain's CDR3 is CASSAPPGGRTEAFF. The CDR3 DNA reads TGTGCCAGCAGCGCTCCCCCGGGGGGACGAACTGAAGCTTTCTTT.

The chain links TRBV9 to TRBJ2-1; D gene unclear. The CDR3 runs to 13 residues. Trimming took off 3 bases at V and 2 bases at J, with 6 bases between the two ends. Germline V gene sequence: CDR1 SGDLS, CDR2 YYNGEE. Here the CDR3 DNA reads TGTGCCAGCAGCGCGACACCCTACAATGAGCAGTTCTTC. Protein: CASSATPYNEQFF.

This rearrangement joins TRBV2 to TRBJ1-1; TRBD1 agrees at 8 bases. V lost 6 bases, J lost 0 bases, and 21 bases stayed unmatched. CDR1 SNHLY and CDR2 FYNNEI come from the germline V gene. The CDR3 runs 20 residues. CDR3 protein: CASSTEIDRGGWGMNTEAFF. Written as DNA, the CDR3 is TGTGCCAGCAGCACCGAAATTGACAGGGGAGGGTGGGGTATGAACACTGAAGCTTTCTTT.

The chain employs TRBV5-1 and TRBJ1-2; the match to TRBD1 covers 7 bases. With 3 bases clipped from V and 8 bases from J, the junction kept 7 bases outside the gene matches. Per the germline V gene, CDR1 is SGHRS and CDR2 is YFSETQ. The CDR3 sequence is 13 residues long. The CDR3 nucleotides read TGCGCCAGCAGCTCTGAGGGACAGTTCGGCTACACCTTC. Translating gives CASSSEGQFGYTF.

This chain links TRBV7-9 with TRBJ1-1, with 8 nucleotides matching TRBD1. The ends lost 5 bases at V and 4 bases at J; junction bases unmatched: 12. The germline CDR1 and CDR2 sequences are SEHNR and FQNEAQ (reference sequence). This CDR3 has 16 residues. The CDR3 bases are TGTGCCAGCAGCCTAATTCTCGGGACAGGAGGCACTGAAGCTTTCTTT. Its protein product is CASSLILGTGGTEAFF. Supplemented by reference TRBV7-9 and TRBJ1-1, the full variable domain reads DTGVSQNPRHKITKRGQNVTFRCDPISEHNRLYWYRQTLGQGPEFLTYFQNEAQLEKSRLLSDRFSAERPKGSFSTLEIQRTEQGDSAMYLCASSLILGTGGTEAFFGQGTRLTVV.

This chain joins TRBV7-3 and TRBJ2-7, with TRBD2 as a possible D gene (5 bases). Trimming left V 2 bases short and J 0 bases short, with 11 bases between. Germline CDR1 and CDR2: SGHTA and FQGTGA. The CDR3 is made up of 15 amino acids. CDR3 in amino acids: CASSLEEGASYEQYF. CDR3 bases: TGTGCCAGCAGCTTAGAAGAGGGAGCCTCCTACGAGCAGTACTTC.

CDR3 protein: CASSQYQETQYF. The CDR3 bases are TGTGCCAGCTCACAGTACCAAGAGACCCAGTACTTC. This chain uses TRBV18 with TRBJ2-5, with D hard to call. This CDR3 contains 12 residues. V lost 4 bases to trimming and J lost 0 bases, with 3 bases between them. Germline assignment: CDR1 KGHSH and CDR2 LQKENI.

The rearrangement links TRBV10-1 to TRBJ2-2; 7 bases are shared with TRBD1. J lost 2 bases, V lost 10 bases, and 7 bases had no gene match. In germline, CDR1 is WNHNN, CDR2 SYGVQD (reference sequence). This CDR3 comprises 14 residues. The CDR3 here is CAIGTEGNTGELFF. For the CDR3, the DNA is TGCGCCATCGGGACAGAAGGAAACACCGGGGAGCTGTTTTTT.

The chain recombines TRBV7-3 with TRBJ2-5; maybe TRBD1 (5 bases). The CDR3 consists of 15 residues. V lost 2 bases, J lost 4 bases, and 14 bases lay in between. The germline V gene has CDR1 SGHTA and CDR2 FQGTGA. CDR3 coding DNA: TGTGCCAGCAGCTTAGCGGTCCAGGGTCGAGAGACCCAGTACTTC. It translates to CASSLAVQGRETQYF.

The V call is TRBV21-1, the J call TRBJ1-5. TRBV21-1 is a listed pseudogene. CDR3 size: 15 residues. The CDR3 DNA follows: TGTGCCAGCAGCAAATATCGGAATTTTAATCAGCCCCAGCATTTT. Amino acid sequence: CASSKYRNFNQPQHF.